One sample yielded the 10 T cell receptor beta chains listed below, sequenced in a study of CD8 T cells in ankylosing spondylitis. TCRdb reanalysed the 5' RACE reads using MiXCR and keeps one entry per CDR3 protein. The sample has a few hundred thousand distinct CDR3 sequences, approximately 20% seen once. General observations from the study: It appeared that ankylosing spondylitis blood was characterized by a TCR beta motif of 8 or 9 highly homologous variants.

The antigens these receptors bind are not known. The sequenced sample consisted of blood, either unsorted or a sorted T cell fraction (not recorded which). Receptors originate from a male donor with ankylosing spondylitis.

The rearrangement joins TRBV3-1 to TRBJ2-7; D may be TRBD1 (5 bases). Between the trimmed V and J ends, which lost 4 bases and 4 bases, there was a span of 14 bases. This CDR3 spans 14 amino acids. Germline lookup yields CDR1 LGHDT and CDR2 YNNKEL (reference sequence). The CDR3 sequence is CASSPNFRVYEQYF. CDR3 nucleotides: TGTGCCAGCAGCCCAAATTTCAGGGTTTACGAGCAGTACTTC.

The rearrangement joins TRBV6-4 to TRBJ1-1; D ambiguous. The germline CDR1 and CDR2 sequences are MRHNA and SNTAGT. The CDR3 is 15 residues long. V was cut by 3 bases and J by 1 base, with 12 bases left in between. The CDR3 DNA reads TGTGCCAGCAGTGATAGAAACAGAAGGAACACTGAAGCTTTCTTT. Translated: CASSDRNRRNTEAFF.

This clonotype was counted a few times. The chain combines TRBV6-2 or TRBV6-3 with TRBJ1-6, with D unresolved. The V end lost 4 bases, the J end lost 7 bases, and 14 bases lay between the germline ends. This CDR3 is built from 15 residues. CDR1 and CDR2 from the germline V gene are MNHEY and SVGEGT. The CDR3 DNA sequence: TGTGCCAGCAGTTTTTCAAGTTCCAGGAATTCACCCCTCCACTTT. Translating gives CASSFSSSRNSPLHF.

This clonotype showed up just a few times. This chain links TRBV20-1 with TRBJ2-1; the match to TRBD2 covers 7 bases. The germline V gene has CDR1 DFQATT and CDR2 SNEGSKA (reference sequence). With 3 bases clipped from V and 4 bases from J, the junction kept 12 bases outside the gene matches. This CDR3 comprises 16 residues. CDR3 nucleotides: TGCAGTGCTAGGTCTGGGAGGGGAGAAAGGTACAATGAGCAGTTCTTC. This translates into CSARSGRGERYNEQFF.

The chain couples TRBV28 to TRBJ2-7; either TRBD1 or TRBD2 may supply D (5 bases each). The length of the CDR3 is 15 residues. Looked up from germline, CDR1 is MDHEN and CDR2 is SYDVKM. V lost 3 bases to trimming and J lost 2 bases, with 14 bases between them. The CDR3 coding sequence is TGTGCCAGCAGTTTCTCGGGACCTCTGACCTACGAGCAGTACTTC. It specifies CASSFSGPLTYEQYF.

The rearrangement links TRBV5-8 to TRBJ2-5, with TRBD1 as a possible D gene (5 bases). There are 13 residues in the CDR3. Looked up from germline, CDR1 is SGHTS and CDR2 is YDEGEE. The germline V and J ends were trimmed by 6 bases and 5 bases, with 14 bases remaining between them. The CDR3 loop is CASIFRGGETQYF. The CDR3 DNA sequence: TGTGCCAGCATCTTTAGGGGTGGGGAGACCCAGTACTTC.

The chain links TRBV6-5 to TRBJ2-1, with D possibly matching TRBD2 (6 bases). This CDR3 has 14 amino acids. V lost 2 bases and J lost 8, with 13 bases in between. Looked up from germline, CDR1 is MNHEY and CDR2 is SVGAGI. The CDR3 DNA reads TGTGCCAGCAGTTACATACGGGAGATCGATGAGCAGTTCTTC. Amino acids: CASSYIREIDEQFF.

This clonotype was seen a few times. This sequence joins TRBV20-1 and TRBJ2-1, with 9 bases lining up with TRBD1. Germline loops: CDR1 DFQATT, CDR2 SNEGSKA (reference sequence). V lost 6 bases and J lost 5; bases outside the gene matches: 8. The CDR3 is 14 residues long. The CDR3 region is CSATSGTGHNEQFF. As DNA, the CDR3 is TGCAGTGCAACCTCCGGGACAGGGCACAATGAGCAGTTCTTC.

This clonotype occurred once. The CDR3, as DNA: TGTGCCACCAGCAAACCTCAGAATTCTGAAGCTTTCTTT. This translates into CATSKPQNSEAFF. This chain connects TRBV15 to TRBJ1-1; D ambiguous. The V and J ends lost 4 bases and 6 bases respectively, with 12 bases between them. Germline V gives CDR1 LNHNV, CDR2 YYDKDF (reference sequence). CDR3 length equals 13 residues. Using reference TRBV15 and TRBJ1-1 for the parts outside the CDR3, the full variable domain is DAMVIQNPRYQVTQFGKPVTLSCSQTLNHNVMYWYQQKSSQAPKLLFHYYDKDFNNEADTPDNFQSRRPNTSFCFLDIRSPGLGDTAMYLCATSKPQNSEAFFGQGTRLTVV.

This clonotype turned up a few times. This chain uses TRBV7-8 with TRBJ2-4; the D gene is possibly TRBD1 (6 bases). The V gene's germline CDR1 is SGHVS and CDR2 FQNEAQ. V lost 3 bases, J lost 0 bases, and 9 bases lay in between. The CDR3 consists of 15 residues. CDR3 DNA: TGTGCCAGCAGCTTCCAGGGGTTAGCCAAAAACATTCAGTACTTC. Amino acid sequence: CASSFQGLAKNIQYF.